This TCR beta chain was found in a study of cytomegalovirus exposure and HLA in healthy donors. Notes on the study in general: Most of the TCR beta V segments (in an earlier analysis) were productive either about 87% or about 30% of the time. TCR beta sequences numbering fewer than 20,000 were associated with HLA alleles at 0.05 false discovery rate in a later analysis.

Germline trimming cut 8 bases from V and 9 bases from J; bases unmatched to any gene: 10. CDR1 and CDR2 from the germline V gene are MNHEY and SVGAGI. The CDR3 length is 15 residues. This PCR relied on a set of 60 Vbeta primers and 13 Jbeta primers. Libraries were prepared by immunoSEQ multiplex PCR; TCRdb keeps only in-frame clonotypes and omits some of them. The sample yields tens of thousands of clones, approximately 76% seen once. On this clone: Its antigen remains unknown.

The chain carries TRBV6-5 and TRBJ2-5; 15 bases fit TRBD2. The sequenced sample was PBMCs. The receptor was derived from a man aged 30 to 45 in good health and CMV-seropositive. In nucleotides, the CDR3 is TGTGCCAGCTCCGGGACTAGCGGGGGGTCGGGGGCCCAGTACTTC. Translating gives CASSGTSGGSGAQYF.